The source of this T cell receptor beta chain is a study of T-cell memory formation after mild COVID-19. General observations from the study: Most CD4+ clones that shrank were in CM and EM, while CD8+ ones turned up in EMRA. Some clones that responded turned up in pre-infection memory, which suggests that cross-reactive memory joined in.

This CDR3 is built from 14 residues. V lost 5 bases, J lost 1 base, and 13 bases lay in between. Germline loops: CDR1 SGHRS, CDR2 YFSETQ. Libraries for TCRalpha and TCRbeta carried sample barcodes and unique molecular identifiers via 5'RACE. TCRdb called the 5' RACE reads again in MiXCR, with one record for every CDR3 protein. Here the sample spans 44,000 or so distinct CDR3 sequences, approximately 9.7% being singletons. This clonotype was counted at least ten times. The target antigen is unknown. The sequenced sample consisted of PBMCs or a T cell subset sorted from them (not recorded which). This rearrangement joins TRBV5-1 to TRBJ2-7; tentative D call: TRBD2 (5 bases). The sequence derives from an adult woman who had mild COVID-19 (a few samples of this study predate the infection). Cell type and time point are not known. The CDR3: CASSTLSGSYEQYF. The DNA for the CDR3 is TGCGCCAGCAGTACCCTGAGCGGTTCCTACGAGCAGTACTTC.